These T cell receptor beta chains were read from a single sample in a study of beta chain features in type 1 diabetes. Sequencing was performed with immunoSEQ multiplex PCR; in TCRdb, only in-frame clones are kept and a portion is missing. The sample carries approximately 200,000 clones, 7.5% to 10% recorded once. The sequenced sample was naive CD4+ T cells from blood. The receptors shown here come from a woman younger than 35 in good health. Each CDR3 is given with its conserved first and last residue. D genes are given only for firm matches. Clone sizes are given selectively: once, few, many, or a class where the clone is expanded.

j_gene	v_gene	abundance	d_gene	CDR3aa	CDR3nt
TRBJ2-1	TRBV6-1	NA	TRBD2	CASSALAGGRDEQFF	TGTGCCAGCAGTGCACTAGCGGGGGGGCGGGATGAGCAGTTCTTC
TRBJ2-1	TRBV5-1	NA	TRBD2	CASSPPVAGGGNEQFF	TGCGCCAGCAGCCCCCCGGTAGCGGGTGGTGGAAATGAGCAGTTCTTC
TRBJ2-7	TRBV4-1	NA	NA	CASSQGGVLPYEQYF	TGCGCCAGCAGCCAAGGAGGTGTCTTACCCTACGAGCAGTACTTC
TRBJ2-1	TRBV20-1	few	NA	CSARDAYEQFF	TGCAGTGCTAGAGATGCGTACGAGCAGTTCTTC
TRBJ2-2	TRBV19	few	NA	CASTVRDSGELFF	TGTGCCAGTACAGTTCGGGATTCCGGGGAGCTGTTTTTT
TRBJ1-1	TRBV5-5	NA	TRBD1	CASSLASPGTGMNTEAFF	TGTGCCAGCAGCTTGGCCTCGCCGGGGACAGGGATGAACACTGAAGCTTTCTTT
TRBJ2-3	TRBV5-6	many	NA	CASRDAGNEQYF	TGTGCCAGCAGGGACGCAGGGAATGAGCAGTATTTT
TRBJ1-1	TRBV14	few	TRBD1	CASSPQGAGTEAFF	TGTGCCAGCAGCCCACAGGGGGCTGGCACTGAAGCTTTCTTT
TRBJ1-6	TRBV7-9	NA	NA	CASSRETVNNSPLHF	TGTGCCAGCAGCCGCGAGACAGTCAATAATTCACCCCTCCACTTT
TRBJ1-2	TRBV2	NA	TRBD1	CARKEGQGAHWNGYTF	TGTGCCCGAAAGGAAGGACAGGGGGCGCATTGGAATGGCTACACCTTC
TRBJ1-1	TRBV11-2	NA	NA	CASSLSHKKNTEAFF	TGTGCCAGCAGCTTATCACACAAGAAGAACACTGAAGCTTTCTTT
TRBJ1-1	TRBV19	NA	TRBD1	CASSSWTGNTEAFF	TGTGCCAGTAGTTCCTGGACAGGGAACACTGAAGCTTTCTTT
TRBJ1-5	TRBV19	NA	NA	CASSIIGDTQPQHF	TGTGCCAGTAGTATTATCGGGGATACTCAGCCCCAGCATTTT
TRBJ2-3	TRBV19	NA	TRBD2	CASTLAGRADTQYF	TGTGCCAGCACCCTAGCGGGACGGGCAGATACGCAGTATTTT
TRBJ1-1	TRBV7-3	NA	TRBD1	CASSLGQGATEAFF	TGTGCCAGCAGCTTGGGACAGGGGGCGACTGAAGCTTTCTTT
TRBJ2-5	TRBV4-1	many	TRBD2	CASSQLAGVGETQYF	TGCGCCAGCAGCCAATTAGCGGGAGTGGGGGAGACCCAGTACTTC
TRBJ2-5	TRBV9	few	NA	CASSVSRGETQYF	TGTGCCAGCAGCGTATCCCGAGGTGAGACCCAGTACTTC
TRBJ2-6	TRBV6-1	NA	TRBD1	CASSEASMGPGQGPSGANVLTF	TGTGCCAGCAGTGAAGCGTCTATGGGGCCGGGACAGGGACCCTCTGGGGCCAACGTCCTGACTTTC
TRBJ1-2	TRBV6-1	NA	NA	CASSDAQGLRGYTF	TGTGCCAGCAGTGATGCGCAGGGCTTAAGGGGCTACACCTTC
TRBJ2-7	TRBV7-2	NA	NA	CASSLAQVRTEMREQYF	TGTGCCAGCAGCTTAGCGCAAGTCAGGACAGAGATGCGCGAGCAGTACTTC
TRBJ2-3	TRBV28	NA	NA	CASSPQTHTDTQYF	TGTGCCAGCAGTCCACAGACCCACACAGATACGCAGTATTTT
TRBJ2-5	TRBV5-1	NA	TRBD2	CASSLEGLQETQYF	TGCGCCAGCAGCTTGGAGGGACTACAAGAGACCCAGTACTTC
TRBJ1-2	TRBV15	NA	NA	CATSKGGAYGYTF	TGTGCCACCAGCAAAGGGGGAGCCTATGGCTACACCTTC
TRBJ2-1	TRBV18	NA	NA	CASSPDIGGSYNEQFF	TGTGCCAGCTCACCTGACATCGGTGGCTCCTACAATGAGCAGTTCTTC
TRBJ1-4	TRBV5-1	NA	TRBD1	CASSLRTGGNEKLFF	TGCGCCAGCAGCTTGCGGACAGGGGGTAATGAAAAACTGTTTTTT
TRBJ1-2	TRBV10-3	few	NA	CATGAVSNYGYTF	TGTGCCACCGGAGCAGTTTCTAACTATGGCTACACCTTC
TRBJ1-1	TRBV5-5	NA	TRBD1	CASSAGGPTEAFF	TGTGCCAGCAGCGCAGGGGGCCCAACTGAAGCTTTCTTT
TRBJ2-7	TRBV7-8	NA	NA	CASSLARQGRSYEQYF	TGTGCCAGCAGCTTAGCTAGGCAGGGGCGCTCCTACGAGCAGTACTTC
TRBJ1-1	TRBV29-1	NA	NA	CSVEIIEGTEAFF	TGCAGCGTTGAAATAATAGAGGGCACTGAAGCTTTCTTT
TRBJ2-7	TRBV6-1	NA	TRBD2	CASSVERDYEQYF	TGTGCCAGCAGTGTTGAGCGGGACTACGAGCAGTACTTC
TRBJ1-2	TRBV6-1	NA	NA	CASIGRDTYGYTF	TGTGCCAGCATCGGCAGGGACACGTATGGCTACACCTTC
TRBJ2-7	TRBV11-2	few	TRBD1	CASSFDRAEQYF	TGTGCCAGCAGCTTCGACAGGGCCGAGCAGTACTTC
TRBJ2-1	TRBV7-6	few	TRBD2	CASSLSGSSYNEQFF	TGTGCCAGCAGCCTCAGCGGGAGCTCCTACAATGAGCAGTTCTTC
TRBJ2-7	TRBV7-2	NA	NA	CASSLGGTYEQYF	TGTGCCAGCAGCTTAGGCGGAACCTACGAGCAGTACTTC
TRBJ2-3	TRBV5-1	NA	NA	CASSLKPGGLADTQYF	TGCGCCAGCAGCTTGAAGCCAGGGGGACTAGCAGATACGCAGTATTTT
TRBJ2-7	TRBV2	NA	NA	CASISLSYEQYF	TGTGCCAGCATTTCCCTTTCTTACGAGCAGTACTTC
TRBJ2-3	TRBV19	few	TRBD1	CASSRQGDTQYF	TGTGCCAGTAGTAGACAGGGGGATACGCAGTATTTT
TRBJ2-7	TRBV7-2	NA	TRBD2	CASSPRLAGDYEQYF	TGTGCCAGCAGCCCCCGACTAGCGGGGGATTACGAGCAGTACTTC
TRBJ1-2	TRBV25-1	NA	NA	CASSEYRGPHYGYTF	TGTGCCAGCAGTGAATATCGCGGGCCCCACTATGGCTACACCTTC
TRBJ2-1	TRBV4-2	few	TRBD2	CASSITPGLAANEQFF	TGTGCCAGCAGTATCACTCCGGGACTAGCGGCCAATGAGCAGTTCTTC
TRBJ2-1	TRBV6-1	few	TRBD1	CASRQTGGSYNEQFF	TGTGCCAGCAGACAGACAGGGGGCTCCTACAATGAGCAGTTCTTC
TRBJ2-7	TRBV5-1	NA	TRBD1	CASSLAGDRSYEQYF	TGCGCCAGCAGCTTGGCGGGGGACAGGTCGTACGAGCAGTACTTC
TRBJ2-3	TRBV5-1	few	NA	CASSLAGWVLTDTQYF	TGCGCCAGCAGCTTGGCCGGGTGGGTTCTCACAGATACGCAGTATTTT
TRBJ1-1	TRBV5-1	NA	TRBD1	CASSVGGQVNTEAFF	TGCGCCAGCAGCGTCGGGGGACAGGTGAACACTGAAGCTTTCTTT
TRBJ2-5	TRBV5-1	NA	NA	CASTRGSQETQYF	TGCGCCAGCACCCGCGGGTCCCAAGAGACCCAGTACTTC
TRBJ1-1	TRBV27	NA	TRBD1	CASSLLGQGGTEAFF	TGTGCCAGCAGTTTATTGGGGCAGGGGGGCACTGAAGCTTTCTTT
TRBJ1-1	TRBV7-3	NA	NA	CASSATGLSTEAFF	TGTGCCAGCAGCGCCACAGGGTTATCAACTGAAGCTTTCTTT
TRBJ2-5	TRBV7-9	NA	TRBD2	CASRGTSVETQYF	TGTGCCAGCAGGGGAACTAGCGTAGAGACCCAGTACTTC
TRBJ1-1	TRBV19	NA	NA	CASSPHRAPTEAFF	TGTGCCAGTAGTCCCCACAGGGCTCCCACTGAAGCTTTCTTT
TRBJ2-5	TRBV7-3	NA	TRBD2	CASSLGTSGTQYF	TGTGCCAGCAGCTTGGGGACTAGCGGGACCCAGTACTTC
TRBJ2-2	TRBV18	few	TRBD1	CASSLSPGTGNTGELFF	TGTGCCAGCTCATTATCGCCCGGGACAGGGAACACCGGGGAGCTGTTTTTT
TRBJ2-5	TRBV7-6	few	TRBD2	CASSLAGPLTSGRTKTQYF	TGTGCCAGCAGCTTAGCGGGCCCCCTGACTAGCGGGAGGACGAAGACCCAGTACTTC
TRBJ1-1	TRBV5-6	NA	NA	CASSFRTVLNTEAFF	TGTGCCAGCAGCTTTAGGACAGTCCTGAACACTGAAGCTTTCTTT
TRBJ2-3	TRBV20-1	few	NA	CSARDKNTQYF	TGCAGTGCTAGAGATAAAAATACGCAGTATTTT
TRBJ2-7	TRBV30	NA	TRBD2	CAWGGTSQYEQYF	TGTGCCTGGGGGGGGACTAGCCAATACGAGCAGTACTTC
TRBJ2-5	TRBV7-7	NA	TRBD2	CASSYRLAGARETQYF	TGTGCTAGCAGCTATAGACTAGCGGGGGCACGGGAGACCCAGTACTTC
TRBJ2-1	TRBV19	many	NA	CASSIAGNEQFF	TGTGCCAGTAGTATCGCGGGGAATGAGCAGTTCTTC
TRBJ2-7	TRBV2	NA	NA	CASSDIKSSYEQYF	TGTGCCAGCAGTGATATAAAGAGCTCCTACGAGCAGTACTTC
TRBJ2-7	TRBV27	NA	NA	CASRARDTYEQYF	TGTGCCAGCAGGGCGAGGGACACCTACGAGCAGTACTTC